The TCR beta chain under discussion was sequenced for a study of T cells in localized non-small cell lung cancer (dated by TCRdb to 2018 to 2021). In the study overall: The study examined T cell repertoires in 200 to 300 patients with early-stage NSCLC and compared tumors with uninvolved tumor-adjacent lungs. A mean age of roughly 66 years was recorded for the NSCLC patients, of whom 129 were male and some 100 were female. All 250 or so NSCLC patients in the cohort were treatment-naive and had localized lung tumors that were resected.

V and J lose 4 bases and 5 bases, and a span of 20 bases separates them. Reading from cysteine to phenylalanine, the CDR3 counts 16 amino acids. Just CDR3 DNA is preserved here, 48 bases in frame from base 1. The germline V gene yields SGHTA for CDR1 and FQGNSA for CDR2. At diagnosis, tumor, uninvolved tumor-adjacent lung and peripheral blood were collected and then preserved as a mix of FFPE and fresh-frozen material. Blood samples were analyzed as peripheral blood mononuclear cells for TCR repertoire profiling. TCR beta CDR3 regions were sequenced from DNA using the immunoSEQ Assay. The original pipeline was this. To compute T cell density, TCR beta template counts were normalized to usable DNA, which was estimated by amplifying housekeeping genes. Using the preseqR package, richness was estimated by extrapolating to 120,000 templates for tissue samples and 400,000 templates for PBMC samples. Clonality was defined by subtracting Pielou's evenness from one. Differential abundance testing on productive amino-acid clonotypes, with a minimum total count of 5 and an alpha of 0.1, was used to identify tissue-enriched TCRs. The Jaccard Index and the Morisita Overlap Index were used to quantify repertoire overlap between compartments. GLIPH grouped TCR beta CDR3s together with public tetramer-defined viral CDR3s, and a viral motif had to include at least three viral sequences and show V-gene enrichment. Not all clones reach the TCRdb copy of this immuneACCESS table, which keeps in-frame sequences only. Checked studies attribute under half of the gap to unresolved V genes and leave the rest unexplained. V and J calls and clone size are as listed in that table; D and trimming were resolved from the DNA. Across this sample there are about 70,000 clones, with about nine tenths seen only once. Of the sample, about a fifth falls within the top ten clones.

About this clone: Its antigen is unknown. Per-base quality was not reported, and no clone a single base away is much larger than it.

The paper's findings and limits, for the study overall: Uninvolved tumor-adjacent lung showed the highest T cell clonality, higher than tumor, which suggests more focused antigenic responses in the uninvolved tumor-adjacent lung. A median of about 55 of the top 100 tumor clones were detected in paired uninvolved adjacent lung, and about 29 of these tumor clones were also found among the top 100 clones of the paired uninvolved adjacent lung. Higher T cell density in blood was associated with longer overall survival, whereas higher clonality in adjacent lung was associated with shorter survival. Since the design was exploratory, TCR variables were selected using unadjusted p-values with no false-discovery rate correction. Multi-region tumor sequencing was not performed, so intratumor heterogeneity could not be excluded.

The TCR originated in a male donor at least 60 years old with stage III squamous cell lung carcinoma. The V and J genes are TRBV7-2 and TRBJ2-5; confidence is insufficient to name the D gene. The sample consisted of peripheral blood, taken before any cancer treatment. The CDR3 is CASSSSLTGSGETQYF. The DNA sequence follows: TGTGCCAGCAGCTCATCCCTTACTGGGTCCGGGGAGACCCAGTACTTC.